This T cell receptor (beta chain) was recovered during a study of memory CD4+ T cells and cytomegalovirus serostatus. Single viable CD3+CD4+CD8-CD45RO+ cells were sorted as the memory CD4+ T cells. Authors' analysis steps: Out-of-frame sequences were removed, leaving 2 million to 2.5 million distinct TCRbeta sequences. Data came from immunoSEQ multiplex PCR; TCRdb stores just in-frame clones and leaves some out. V and J calls and clone size are those listed in that table; D and trimming were worked out from the DNA. The profile shows 48,000 or so clones, around 78% of them singletons. This clone was seen more than once but under ten times. This CDR3 contains 15 residues. Germline V gene lookup returns CDR1 SGHNT and CDR2 YYREEE (reference sequence). V lost 2 bases to trimming and J lost 3 bases, with 14 bases between them.

The V gene is TRBV5-4, the J gene TRBJ2-5; D ambiguous. What was sequenced was memory CD4+ T cells from blood. The receptor's source is an adult in good health and CMV-seronegative. In DNA form, the CDR3 reads TGTGCCAGCAGCTTAGGGTTGGGGTTGGAAGAGACCCAGTACTTC. Encoded protein: CASSLGLGLEETQYF.